This is a list of T cell receptor beta chains from one sample in a study of response to subunit inactivated influenza vaccine. TCRdb ran MiXCR on the RT-PCR reads and lists one entry per CDR3 protein. The sample contains some 500,000 distinct CDR3 sequences, less than 30% of which appear only once. Source: CD4+ T cells sorted from PBMCs, taken roughly 5 days after vaccination. The receptor set was obtained from a man over 45 who received an inactivated influenza vaccine. CDR3s leave out the opening cysteine and the closing phenylalanine or tryptophan.

V,J,CDR3
TRBV12-3/TRBV12-4,TRBJ2-3,ASSLSGHADTQY
TRBV20-1,TRBJ2-1,SAPGQGHYSYNEQF
TRBV7-3,TRBJ2-4,ASSLDFKNIQY
TRBV29-1,TRBJ1-5,SVAYGERQPQH
TRBV9,TRBJ2-1,ASSVELAGREQF
TRBV20-1,TRBJ2-1,SAPGLAEAYNEQF
TRBV3-1,TRBJ1-4,ASSQGDGKLF
TRBV10-3,TRBJ1-5,AIRRGTDQPQH
TRBV7-2,TRBJ1-2,ASSLASDFPGYT
TRBV6-2/TRBV6-3,TRBJ2-1,ASTSSYNEQF
TRBV10-3,TRBJ1-4,AISIATNEKLF
TRBV24-1,TRBJ2-1,ATSRGTYNEQF
TRBV12-3/TRBV12-4,TRBJ2-5,ASSLGQGVLLETQY
TRBV5-1,TRBJ2-5,ASSLVTGSYQETQY
TRBV29-1,TRBJ2-7,SVVRTVTGSEQY
TRBV10-1,TRBJ2-3,ASSDSGLRTDTQY
TRBV6-2/TRBV6-3,TRBJ1-5,ASRQAGGNQPQH
TRBV29-1,TRBJ2-3,SGRQARGDTQY
TRBV5-1,TRBJ1-4,ASSWTTGSEKLF
TRBV7-2,TRBJ2-2,ASSLRGLHTGELF